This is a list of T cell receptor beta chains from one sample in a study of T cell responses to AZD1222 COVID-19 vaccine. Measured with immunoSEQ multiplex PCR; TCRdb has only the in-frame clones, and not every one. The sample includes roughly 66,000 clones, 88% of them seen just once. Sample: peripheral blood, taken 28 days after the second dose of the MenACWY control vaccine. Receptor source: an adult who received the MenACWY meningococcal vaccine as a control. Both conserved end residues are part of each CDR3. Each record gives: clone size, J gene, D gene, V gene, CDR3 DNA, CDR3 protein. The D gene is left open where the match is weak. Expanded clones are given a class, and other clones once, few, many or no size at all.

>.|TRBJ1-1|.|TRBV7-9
TGTGCCAGCAGCTTAGATGGTACGGGGACGACTGAAGCTTTCTTT
CASSLDGTGTTEAFF
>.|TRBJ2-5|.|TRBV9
TGTGCCAGCAGCGAGACCGGGGCTCGGGAGACCCAGTACTTC
CASSETGARETQYF
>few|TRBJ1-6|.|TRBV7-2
TGTGCCAGCAGCGTCCGGGGGCCAGGGCTTTCACCCCTCCACTTT
CASSVRGPGLSPLHF
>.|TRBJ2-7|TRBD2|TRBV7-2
TGTGCCAGCAGCCCGAGGGCGGGGGGATCCTACGAGCAGTACTTC
CASSPRAGGSYEQYF
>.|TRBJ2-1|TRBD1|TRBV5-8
TGTGCCAGCAGCTCGCCGGGACAGGGAACCAATGAGCAGTTCTTC
CASSSPGQGTNEQFF
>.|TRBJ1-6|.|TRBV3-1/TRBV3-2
TGTGCCAGCAGCCAAGATGGGTGGGTGGGGCTCTGTAATTCACCCCTCCACTTT
CASSQDGWVGLCNSPLHF
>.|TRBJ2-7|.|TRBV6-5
TGTGCCAGCAGGAGGGACCGATACGAGCAGTACTTC
CASRRDRYEQYF
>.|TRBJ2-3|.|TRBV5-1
TGCGCCAGCAGCCCCGGGGCAGGGGCAGATACGCAGTATTTT
CASSPGAGADTQYF
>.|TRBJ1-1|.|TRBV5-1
TGCGCCAGCAGCAAGACCCGTGGGCCTGAAGCTTTCTTT
CASSKTRGPEAFF
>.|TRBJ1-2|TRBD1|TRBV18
TGTGCCAGCTCACCGTCGGGACAGGGAGAAGCTGGCTACACCTTC
CASSPSGQGEAGYTF